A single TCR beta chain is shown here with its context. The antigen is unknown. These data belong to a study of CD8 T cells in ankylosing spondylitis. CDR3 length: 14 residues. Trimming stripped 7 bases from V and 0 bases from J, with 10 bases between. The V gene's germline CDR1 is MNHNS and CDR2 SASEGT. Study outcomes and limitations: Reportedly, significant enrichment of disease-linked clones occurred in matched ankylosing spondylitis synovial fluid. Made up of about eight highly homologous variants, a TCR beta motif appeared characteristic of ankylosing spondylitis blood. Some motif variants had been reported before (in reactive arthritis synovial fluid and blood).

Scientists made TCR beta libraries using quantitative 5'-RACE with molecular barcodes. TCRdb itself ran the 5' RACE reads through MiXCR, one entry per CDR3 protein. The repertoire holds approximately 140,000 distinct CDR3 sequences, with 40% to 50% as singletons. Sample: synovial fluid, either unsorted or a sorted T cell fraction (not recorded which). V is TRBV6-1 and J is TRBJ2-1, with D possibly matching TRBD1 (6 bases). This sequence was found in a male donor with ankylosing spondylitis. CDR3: CASTATGSYNEQFF. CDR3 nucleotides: TGTGCCAGCACTGCGACAGGCTCCTACAATGAGCAGTTCTTC.